The 6 T cell receptor beta chains presented below share a single source sample, sequenced in a study of CD8 T cells in Susac syndrome. The authors reverse transcribed 0.5 to 1 ug RNA with random hexamers. MiXCR was run by TCRdb on the immunoSEQ multiplex PCR reads, yielding one entry per CDR3 protein. The sample lists some 130,000 distinct CDR3 sequences, approximately 94% occurring once. Sequenced material: CD4+ T cells from PBMCs. These receptors all come from a human donor with multiple sclerosis.

The rearrangement links TRBV30 to TRBJ2-2, with unresolved D. The germline gives CDR1 GTSNPN, CDR2 SVGIG (reference sequence). This CDR3 is 14 amino acids long. V shed 0 bases and J shed 7 bases, with 12 bases lying between them. CDR3 protein: CAWSVDAVGGELFF. In nucleotides, the CDR3 is TGTGCCTGGAGTGTGGACGCCGTCGGCGGGGAGCTGTTTTTT.

The chain links TRBV5-1 to TRBJ2-6; D gene uncertain. CDR1 SGHRS and CDR2 YFSETQ come from the germline V gene. Deletions cut 4 bases from V and 3 bases from J, with 8 bases between. The CDR3 is 14 amino acids. For the CDR3, the DNA is TGCGCCAGCAGCCACCGGATTGGGGCCAACGTCCTGACTTTC. As protein: CASSHRIGANVLTF.

This chain connects TRBV7-9 to TRBJ1-1; D is undetermined. Trimming took 4 bases from V and 3 from J, leaving 12 bases between them. The CDR3 runs to 14 residues. Germline CDR1 reads SEHNR; CDR2 reads FQNEAQ (reference sequence). The chain's CDR3 is CASSSDPWDTEAFF. In DNA form, the CDR3 reads TGTGCCAGCAGCTCTGACCCCTGGGACACTGAAGCTTTCTTT.

This clonotype was observed a single time. The chain carries TRBV18 and TRBJ1-5; D ambiguous. This CDR3 region has 17 residues. Germline assignment: CDR1 KGHSH and CDR2 LQKENI. V lost 2 bases, J lost 1 base, and 15 bases lay in between. The CDR3 coding sequence is TGTGCCAGCTCACCAGGGCCCCCGAGTGGCAGCAATCAGCCCCAGCATTTT. Its translation is CASSPGPPSGSNQPQHF.

The J gene is TRBJ2-5, the V gene TRBV20-1; D call uncertain. V lost 6 bases and J lost 5, with 10 bases in between. Germline CDR1 and CDR2: DFQATT and SNEGSKA (reference sequence). The CDR3 length is 11 residues. Here the CDR3 DNA reads TGCAGTGCCCCATTGGCCGAGACCCAGTACTTC. It is translated as CSAPLAETQYF.

The gene calls are TRBV4-3 and TRBJ2-7, with unresolved D. V gave up 0 bases and J gave up 3 bases, with 18 bases separating them. CDR1 is LGHNA and CDR2 is YSLEER in the germline V gene. This CDR3 has 17 residues. In DNA, the CDR3 is TGCGCCAGCAGCCAAGATGTCGGCAGATATTACCTCTACGAGCAGTACTTC. Encoded protein: CASSQDVGRYYLYEQYF.